Shown below are 15 T cell receptor beta chains from a single sample sequenced in a study of blood T cell repertoires in COVID-19. Sequencing used immunoSEQ multiplex PCR; TCRdb keeps in-frame clones, though not all of them. In the table there are 200,000 to 300,000 clones, 80% to 95% of which are singletons. Sequenced sample: peripheral blood. These receptors all stem from a man younger than 40 with COVID-19, enrolled during active disease.

The rearrangement links TRBV10-3 to TRBJ1-2, with 9 bases that match TRBD1. This CDR3 spans 13 amino acids. Germline V gives CDR1 ENHRY, CDR2 SYGVKD. The junction had 3 bases not matched to a gene; V was cut back by 6 bases and J by 4 bases. The CDR3 is CAIRADRGYGYTF. For the CDR3, the DNA is TGTGCCATCAGAGCGGACAGGGGCTATGGCTACACCTTC.

This chain links TRBV12-5 with TRBJ1-5, with 7 nucleotides matching TRBD1. Losses at the gene ends were 6 bases for V and 7 bases for J; bases not matched to a gene: 6. This CDR3 is 13 amino acids long. The germline CDR1 and CDR2 sequences are LGHNT and FRNRAP. The CDR3 here is CASGGTAGQPQHF. The CDR3 DNA sequence: TGTGCTAGTGGCGGGACAGCCGGGCAGCCCCAGCATTTT. Full variable domain (remainder filled in from reference TRBV12-5 and TRBJ1-5): DARVTQTPRHKVTEMGQEVTMRCQPILGHNTVFWYRQTMMQGLELLAYFRNRAPLDDSGMPKDRFSAEMPDATLATLKIQPSEPRDSAVYFCASGGTAGQPQHFGDGTRLSIL.

The rearrangement joins TRBV19 to TRBJ1-1; D is perhaps TRBD1 (6 bases). Germline V CDR1 and CDR2: LNHDA, SQIVND (reference sequence). The CDR3 runs 19 residues. Deletions cut 10 bases from V and 0 bases from J, with 30 bases between. CDR3 nucleotide sequence: TGTGCCACCTCGGAGTGGATTCGTAAACAGGGAGCTTTGAACACTGAAGCTTTCTTT. Protein product: CATSEWIRKQGALNTEAFF.

The V and J genes are TRBV27 and TRBJ1-2; weak D call: TRBD1 (6 bases). Germline V gene data show CDR1 as MNHEY and CDR2 as SMNVEV (reference sequence). This CDR3 has 15 residues. With 6 bases removed from V and 0 bases from J, the gap between germline ends came to 14 bases. CDR3 in amino acids: CASSPLGQTNYGYTF. The CDR3, as DNA: TGTGCCAGCAGCCCTCTCGGACAGACTAACTATGGCTACACCTTC.

The chain carries TRBV10-2 and TRBJ2-2; D is perhaps TRBD2 (5 bases). Germline V gene sequence: CDR1 WSHSY, CDR2 SAAADI. Trimming stripped 5 bases from V and 6 bases from J, with 16 bases between. CDR3 length: 15 amino acids. The CDR3 is CASSIFEGWAGELFF. The CDR3 coding sequence is TGCGCCAGCAGTATTTTTGAGGGATGGGCCGGGGAGCTGTTTTTT.

This chain joins TRBV28 and TRBJ2-5, with D perhaps TRBD1 (6 bases). Trimming removed 6 bases from V and 2 bases from J, with 10 bases in between. This CDR3 comprises 13 residues. Germline V gene data show CDR1 as MDHEN and CDR2 as SYDVKM. The chain's CDR3 is CASRGGRQETQYF. The CDR3 DNA reads TGTGCCAGCAGAGGGGGACGTCAAGAGACCCAGTACTTC.

The genes are TRBV5-5 and TRBJ1-5; 9 bases are shared with TRBD1. The trim removed 5 bases at V and 6 bases at J, leaving 9 bases unmatched. This CDR3 is built from 15 residues. Germline lookup yields CDR1 SGHKS and CDR2 YYEKEE (reference sequence). Written as DNA, the CDR3 is TGTGCCAGCAGGCACGGGACAGGGTACGGTCAGCCCCAGCATTTT. This codes for CASRHGTGYGQPQHF.

The chain couples TRBV7-3 to TRBJ2-1, with TRBD1 as a possible D gene (6 bases). Germline-derived CDR1 and CDR2 are SGHTA and FQGTGA. The ends were cut back, 5 bases at V and 2 bases at J, with 13 bases in the middle. The CDR3 is made up of 15 amino acids. The CDR3 spells CASSNRDTTYNEQFF. CDR3 nucleotide sequence: TGTGCCAGCAGCAACCGGGACACCACCTACAATGAGCAGTTCTTC. The whole variable domain, remainder taken from reference TRBV7-3 and TRBJ2-1, is GAGVSQTPSNKVTEKGKYVELRCDPISGHTALYWYRQSLGQGPEFLIYFQGTGAADDSGLPNDRFFAVRPEGSVSTLKIQRTERGDSAVYLCASSNRDTTYNEQFFGPGTRLTVL.

V is TRBV6-5 and J is TRBJ1-2; 10 positions agree with TRBD1. The CDR3 runs 15 residues. The germline V gene encodes CDR1 MNHEY and CDR2 SVGAGI. The trim removed 6 bases at V and 7 bases at J, leaving 11 bases unmatched. The CDR3 DNA sequence: TGTGCCAGCAGCCCCCCGACAGGGGGCGCTTTTGGCTACACCTTC. Protein: CASSPPTGGAFGYTF.

The chain combines TRBV6-5 with TRBJ2-1, with D perhaps TRBD1 (6 bases). The CDR3 spans 15 residues. Trimming took off 5 bases at V and 4 bases at J, with 15 bases between the two ends. Germline V gene data show CDR1 as MNHEY and CDR2 as SVGAGI. The CDR3 coding sequence is TGTGCCAGCAGTAAGGGGGACGGCAGGTACAATGAGCAGTTCTTC. Protein: CASSKGDGRYNEQFF.

The chain combines TRBV9 with TRBJ2-2; 9 nucleotides agree with TRBD1. J lost 4 bases, V lost 0 bases, and 10 bases had no gene match. This CDR3 has 18 amino acids. Germline values: CDR1 SGDLS, CDR2 YYNGEE. The CDR3 is CASSVGLRDRVGTGELFF. The CDR3, as DNA: TGTGCCAGCAGCGTAGGGTTAAGGGACAGGGTTGGCACCGGGGAGCTGTTTTTT.

The J gene is TRBJ1-5, the V gene TRBV15, with D possibly matching TRBD1 (5 bases). The CDR3 has 16 amino acids. Trimming took 8 bases from V and 0 from J, leaving 17 bases between them. Germline-derived CDR1 and CDR2 are LNHNV and YYDKDF (reference sequence). The CDR3 DNA sequence: TGTGCCACCGCCACGACAGATCCTTATAGCAATCAGCCCCAGCATTTT. Translated, it gives CATATTDPYSNQPQHF.

The chain employs TRBV10-1 and TRBJ1-1; 7 bases line up with TRBD1. The CDR3 runs to 15 residues. Germline loops: CDR1 WNHNN, CDR2 SYGVQD (reference sequence). Trimming took 4 bases from V and 5 from J; bases not matched to a gene: 10. CDR3 amino acids: CASSGHTGVGTEAFF. DNA for the CDR3: TGCGCCAGCAGTGGACATACAGGGGTCGGGACTGAAGCTTTCTTT.

The chain carries TRBV27 and TRBJ1-4, with 8 bases lining up with TRBD1. Germline trimming cut 4 bases from V and 5 bases from J; bases unmatched to any gene: 12. This CDR3 contains 17 residues. In germline, CDR1 is MNHEY, CDR2 SMNVEV (reference sequence). The CDR3 reads CASSSHGAGGKNEKLFF. In nucleotides, the CDR3 is TGTGCCAGCAGTTCCCACGGGGCAGGGGGCAAAAATGAAAAACTGTTTTTT. The whole variable domain, filled in from reference TRBV27 and TRBJ1-4, reads EAQVTQNPRYLITVTGKKLTVTCSQNMNHEYMSWYRQDPGLGLRQIYYSMNVEVTDKGDVPEGYKVSRKEKRNFPLILESPSPNQTSLYFCASSSHGAGGKNEKLFFGSGTQLSVL.

The CDR3 DNA follows: TGTGCCAGCAGTGGTGACAAGAACTATGGCTACACCTTC. This encodes CASSGDKNYGYTF. The rearrangement joins TRBV2 to TRBJ1-2; no clear D gene. V was shortened by 4 bases and J by 2 bases, with 8 bases between the two germline ends. The CDR3 is 13 amino acids. Germline CDR1 is SNHLY and CDR2 is FYNNEI.